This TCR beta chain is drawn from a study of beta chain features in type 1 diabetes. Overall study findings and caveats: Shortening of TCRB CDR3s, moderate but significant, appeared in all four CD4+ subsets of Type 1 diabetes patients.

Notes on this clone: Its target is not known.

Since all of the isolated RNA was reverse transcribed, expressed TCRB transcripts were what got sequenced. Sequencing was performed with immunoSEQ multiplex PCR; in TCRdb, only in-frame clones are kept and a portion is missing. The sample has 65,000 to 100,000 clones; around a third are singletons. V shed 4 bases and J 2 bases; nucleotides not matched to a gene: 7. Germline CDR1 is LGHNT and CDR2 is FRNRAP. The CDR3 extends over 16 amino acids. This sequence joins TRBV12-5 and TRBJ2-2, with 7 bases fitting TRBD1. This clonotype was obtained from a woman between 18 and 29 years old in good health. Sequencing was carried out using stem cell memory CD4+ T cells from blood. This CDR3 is CASGSIRDSNTGELFF. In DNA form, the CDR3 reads TGTGCTAGTGGTTCTATCCGGGACAGTAACACCGGGGAGCTGTTTTTT.